This is a list of T cell receptor beta chains from one sample in a study of CD8 T cells in ankylosing spondylitis. MiXCR was run by TCRdb on the 5' RACE reads, yielding one entry per CDR3 protein. This table holds some 200,000 distinct CDR3 sequences, 20% to 30% found once. The sequenced material came from blood, either unsorted or a sorted T cell fraction (not recorded which). These receptors originate from a male donor with ankylosing spondylitis or in good health (not recorded which). The CDR3 runs from the conserved cysteine through the conserved F or W. A D gene is named only where the DNA matches it firmly. Only part of the rows carry a size: once, few, many, or a class if the clone is expanded.

clone_size j_call v_call d_call cdr3_nt cdr3_aa
. TRBJ2-3 TRBV29-1 TRBD1 TGCAGCGTACTGGACAGGGGCGGCCCAGATACGCAGTATTTT CSVLDRGGPDTQYF
. TRBJ2-5 TRBV12-3/TRBV12-4 TRBD2 TGTGCCAGCAGTTTAGGGGGGACTAGCGGGAGAACGGCCCAGTACTTC CASSLGGTSGRTAQYF
many TRBJ2-2 TRBV7-2 TRBD2 TGTGCCAGCAGCGGACTAGCGGGAGCAGGGGGGGAGCTGTTTTTT CASSGLAGAGGELFF
many TRBJ1-5 TRBV7-9 TRBD1 TGTGCCAGCGGACGAGGGACAGGCGGACAGCCCCAGCATTTT CASGRGTGGQPQHF
. TRBJ2-5 TRBV9 TRBD1 TGTGCCAGCAGCAATTCCGGGACAGCTCAAGAGACCCAGTACTTC CASSNSGTAQETQYF
. TRBJ2-1 TRBV12-3/TRBV12-4 . TGTGCCAGCCTGGAGGCCCTCTGGCCGGGGGAGCAGTTCTTC CASLEALWPGEQFF
. TRBJ1-1 TRBV5-1 TRBD1 TGCGCCAGCAGCTTGGTGGGACAGTCGAACACTGAAGCTTTCTTT CASSLVGQSNTEAFF
. TRBJ2-1 TRBV20-1 . TGCAGTGCTAGAGGGAGTCTAGCGTTAGACAATGAGCAGTTCTTC CSARGSLALDNEQFF
. TRBJ2-7 TRBV12-3/TRBV12-4 . TGTGCCAGCATGGAGGACAGCACCTACTACGAGCAGTACTTC CASMEDSTYYEQYF
many TRBJ2-3 TRBV20-1 . TGCAGTGCTCTGCCTGGGACGAAATCCACAGATACGCAGTATTTT CSALPGTKSTDTQYF
. TRBJ2-1 TRBV6-5 . TGTGCCAGCAGTTACCCCGGTGGGCCCGAGCAGTTCTTC CASSYPGGPEQFF
. TRBJ1-1 TRBV29-1 . TGCAGCGTTGTGGGAGTTGGGACTGAAGCTTTCTTT CSVVGVGTEAFF
many TRBJ2-1 TRBV5-1 . TGCGCCAGCAGCTCCTTATGGTTCGAGCAGTTCTTC CASSSLWFEQFF
few TRBJ2-7 TRBV29-1 . TGCAGCGTCGAGGACAGCCGATACGAGCAGTACTTC CSVEDSRYEQYF
few TRBJ2-5 TRBV29-1 . TGCAGCGTTGAAATGACGGTGACCCAGTACTTC CSVEMTVTQYF
. TRBJ1-1 TRBV12-3/TRBV12-4 . TGTGCCAGCAGTTTAGGGGGTCCCGACACTGAAGCTTTCTTT CASSLGGPDTEAFF
once TRBJ2-7 TRBV12-3/TRBV12-4 . TGTGCCAGCACCAAGGGTTACGAGCAGTACTTC CASTKGYEQYF
many TRBJ2-2 TRBV5-1 . TGCGCCAGCAGCTCGCAGGGGGGCCCCGGGGAGCTGTTTTTT CASSSQGGPGELFF
. TRBJ2-1 TRBV20-1 TRBD1 TGCAGTGCTAGATACACAGGGGTTAGGGGGTACAATGAGCAGTTCTTC CSARYTGVRGYNEQFF
many TRBJ2-7 TRBV20-1 . TGCAGTGCTAGATATCCAACCTACGAGCAGTACTTC CSARYPTYEQYF
few TRBJ2-3 TRBV5-1 . TGCGCCAGCAGCTTGGCCTCTTCCACTAGCACAGATACGCAGTATTTT CASSLASSTSTDTQYF
. TRBJ2-3 TRBV15 TRBD2 TGTGCCACCAGCAGGAGCGGGACTCGAGCAGATACGCAGTATTTT CATSRSGTRADTQYF
. TRBJ2-7 TRBV10-3 TRBD2 TGTGCCATCAATAGAGCGGGAGGCTACGAGCAGTACTTC CAINRAGGYEQYF
many TRBJ1-3 TRBV5-6 . TGTGCCAGCAGCTTAAGGGGGGGAACCTCTGGAAACACCATATATTTT CASSLRGGTSGNTIYF
many TRBJ2-5 TRBV5-1 . TGCGCCAGCAGCCTAAACGGGGCCCCCCAAGAGACCCAGTACTTC CASSLNGAPQETQYF
. TRBJ2-1 TRBV4-1 TRBD2 TGCGCCAGCAGCCAAGTGCTTTATAGCGGGAGGAGCAATGAGCAGTTCTTC CASSQVLYSGRSNEQFF
many TRBJ2-1 TRBV24-1 TRBD2 TGTGCCACCAGTGACACTAGCGGGAGTCCGATAGGCGAGCAGTTCTTC CATSDTSGSPIGEQFF
. TRBJ2-3 TRBV29-1 TRBD1 TGCAGCGTTGGGGGACAGAACACAGATACGCAGTATTTT CSVGGQNTDTQYF
. TRBJ2-5 TRBV11-2 TRBD2 TGTGCCAGCAGCTTACTACCCGGACTAGCGGGATTCCAAGAGACCCAGTACTTC CASSLLPGLAGFQETQYF
many TRBJ2-3 TRBV4-1 TRBD2 TGCGCCAGCAGCCAAGATCTGGTGCGGGAGGCGACAGATACGCAGTATTTT CASSQDLVREATDTQYF
many TRBJ1-1 TRBV7-3 TRBD1 TGTGCCAGCAGCTCGGACAGGGACGCTGAAGCTTTCTTT CASSSDRDAEAFF
. TRBJ2-3 TRBV6-4 . TGTGCCAGCAGTGGCAGGGGAGGCGATACGCAGTATTTT CASSGRGGDTQYF
many TRBJ2-1 TRBV7-2 . TGTGCCAGCAGCTCGGAGGGATCGGGTGATGAGCAGTTCTTC CASSSEGSGDEQFF
. TRBJ2-1 TRBV10-2 TRBD2 TGCGCCAGCCGACTAGCGGTCTACAATGAGCAGTTCTTC CASRLAVYNEQFF
. TRBJ1-3 TRBV10-3 . TGTGCCACCACGGGATCCGGACAGCGAAACACCATATATTTT CATTGSGQRNTIYF
many TRBJ1-4 TRBV29-1 TRBD1 TGCAGCGTCCGGTCTTCAGGGGGAAATGAAAAACTGTTTTTT CSVRSSGGNEKLFF
few TRBJ2-3 TRBV27 . TGTGCCAGCAGTCCCCTTCCCCAGTCAGATACGCAGTATTTT CASSPLPQSDTQYF
many TRBJ1-2 TRBV5-5 TRBD1 TGTGCCAGCAGCCGGACAGGGGCCTATGGCTACACCTTC CASSRTGAYGYTF
many TRBJ2-5 TRBV12-3/TRBV12-4 . TGTGCCAGCATGCTAAACCGGGACGGAACCAGTGAGACCCAGTACTTC CASMLNRDGTSETQYF
many TRBJ1-1 TRBV10-3 . TGTGCCATCAGTGACCCCTCCGGGGGGGACGGGGGGACTGAAGCTTTCTTT CAISDPSGGDGGTEAFF
. TRBJ1-4 TRBV20-1 . TGCAGTGCTGGGACCGGGACCCTGGGCGAAAAACTGTTTTTT CSAGTGTLGEKLFF
. TRBJ2-2 TRBV3-1 . TGTGCCATCAGTTCCATGGAGGGGTTTAGTGATGGCACCGGGGAGCTGTTTTTT CAISSMEGFSDGTGELFF
many TRBJ1-2 TRBV9 . TGTGCCAGCAGCGTAGGCGGGTCCGGCGGCTACACCTTC CASSVGGSGGYTF
. TRBJ2-7 TRBV29-1 TRBD2 TGCAGCGTCCTTAGCGGGGGCTCCTACGAGCAGTACTTC CSVLSGGSYEQYF
many TRBJ2-2 TRBV5-1 TRBD2 TGCGCCAGCAGCGCGACTAGCGGGAAGTCCGGGGAGCTGTTTTTT CASSATSGKSGELFF
many TRBJ2-7 TRBV2 . TGTGCCAGCAGTGAAGAACACGGCTACGAGCAGTACTTC CASSEEHGYEQYF
once TRBJ1-2 TRBV4-3 . TGCGCCAGCAGCCAAACGTATTTAGCTAACTATGGCTACACCTTC CASSQTYLANYGYTF
many TRBJ2-3 TRBV7-2 TRBD2 TGTGCCAGCAGCTTGCGGGAGATCCGTGATACGCAGTATTTT CASSLREIRDTQYF
many TRBJ2-1 TRBV7-2 TRBD1 TGTGCCAGCAGCTACCGACAGGGTTATGGCAATGAGCAGTTCTTC CASSYRQGYGNEQFF
many TRBJ2-2 TRBV4-1 . TGCGCCAGCAGCCAAGATCGACAGTTAGAGCTGTTTTTT CASSQDRQLELFF
. TRBJ2-1 TRBV11-2 TRBD2 TGTGCCAGCAGACACGTCCGCGGGAGGCCGCCCGACAATGAGCAGTTCTTC CASRHVRGRPPDNEQFF
. TRBJ2-7 TRBV5-5 . TGTGCCAGCAGCCTACAAAACTCCTACGAGCAGTACTTC CASSLQNSYEQYF
. TRBJ2-1 TRBV10-3 TRBD2 TGTGCCATCAGTACTAGCGGGAGCTTCAGTGAGCAGTTCTTC CAISTSGSFSEQFF
many TRBJ2-7 TRBV29-1 . TGCAGCGTTGTCAGTCAGGCCTACTCCTACGAGCAGTACTTC CSVVSQAYSYEQYF
many TRBJ1-1 TRBV10-3 . TGTGCCATCAGTGGGGGCACTGAAGCTTTCTTT CAISGGTEAFF
. TRBJ2-5 TRBV6-5 TRBD2 TGTGCCAGCAGTTACTCGACTAGCGGAGAGACCCAGTACTTC CASSYSTSGETQYF
. TRBJ2-3 TRBV7-2 . TGTGCCAGCAGCCTTACAGGGCCGACCACAGATACGCAGTATTTT CASSLTGPTTDTQYF
few TRBJ2-7 TRBV7-2 . TGTGCCAGCAGCCCCCAGGCACTCTTCTACGAGCAGTACTTC CASSPQALFYEQYF
. TRBJ2-1 TRBV25-1 TRBD2 TGTGCCAGCAGTGGACCCCTAGCGGGAACATACAATGAGCAGTTCTTC CASSGPLAGTYNEQFF
. TRBJ2-7 TRBV27 TRBD1 TGTGCCAGCAGTTTACGGGACAGGGGGACCTACGAGCAGTACTTC CASSLRDRGTYEQYF